What follows describes a single TCR beta chain. Its specificity is not known. Combining a sample-barcoded 5' primer with a J-beta primer mix, a second PCR ran for 7 to 11 cycles. Every molecule of cDNA carried a tag from a template-switch adaptor with 12 random nucleotides. One entry per CDR3 protein, called by TCRdb with MiXCR from the 5' RACE reads. Of over a million distinct CDR3 sequences listed, roughly 43% are singletons. The data stem from a study of blood T cells in healthy people across ages. Study-wide results and limits: Roughly linearly, TCR beta diversity per million T cells fell as age increased. Strong correlation existed between TCR beta diversity and naive T cell percentage.

Material: blood. The sequence was obtained from a young woman in good health.

CDR3 sequence: CASSQNQVVNTEAFF. Written as DNA, the CDR3 is TGCGCCAGCAGCCAAAACCAGGTGGTGAACACTGAAGCTTTCTTT. This chain connects TRBV4-1 to TRBJ1-1; no definite D call. Trimming took off 2 bases at V and 0 bases at J, with 10 bases between the two ends. The CDR3 extends over 15 amino acids. The germline V gene has CDR1 MGHRA and CDR2 YSYEKL.